This T cell receptor (beta chain) stems from a study of early T cells in non-severe SARS-CoV-2 infection. Study context: Bulk RNA from unsorted whole blood was sequenced; chains were unpaired.

This clonotype occurred a few times. The antigen is undetermined. Individual cDNA molecules were tagged with unique molecular identifiers, the study reported. TCRdb reprocessed the 5' RACE reads via MiXCR and lists one record per CDR3 protein. This table has fewer than 120,000 distinct CDR3 sequences, roughly 12% appearing once. General study points: In VDJdb matching, anti-spike CD8 responses were favored while private and CD4 specificities went missing.

This receptor was taken from an adult who was a healthcare worker with PCR-confirmed SARS-CoV-2 infection or an uninfected control (not recorded which). The source was whole blood, collected at baseline.

The CDR3 reads CASSPGLRTDTQYF. CDR3 DNA: TGTGCCAGCAGTCCGGGACTCCGCACAGATACGCAGTATTTT. The chain uses TRBV6-5 and TRBJ2-3; perhaps TRBD2 as D (6 bases). The CDR3 consists of 14 residues. With 5 bases removed from V and 1 base from J, the gap between germline ends came to 10 bases. CDR1 and CDR2 from the germline V gene are MNHEY and SVGAGI.